This T cell receptor (beta chain) was documented in a study of T cell responses to AZD1222 COVID-19 vaccine. Turning to the study itself: The study pooled second doses at about 4 or about 12 weeks. General study findings and limits: Spike-specific TCR breadth and depth both grew after two AZD1222 doses.

Concerning this clone itself: Its antigen is unknown.

The germline V gene encodes CDR1 SEHNR and CDR2 FQNEAQ (reference sequence). V shed 5 bases and J shed 6 bases, with 5 bases lying between them. This CDR3 is 11 amino acids long. Libraries were prepared by immunoSEQ multiplex PCR; TCRdb keeps only in-frame clonotypes and omits some of them. The sample lists about 150,000 clones, 70% to 90% occurring once. This specimen was peripheral blood, taken on day 0 of AZD1222 vaccination. The V gene is TRBV7-9, the J gene TRBJ2-1, with D hard to call. The sequence was collected from an adult in good health. This CDR3 is CASSSSNEQFF. CDR3 nucleotides: TGTGCCAGCAGCAGCAGCAATGAGCAGTTCTTC.